The clone carrying this TCR beta chain was picked up a small number of times. Between the trimmed V and J ends, which lost 3 bases and 5 bases, there was a span of 5 bases. This CDR3 contains 12 residues. Germline assignment: CDR1 ENHRY and CDR2 SYGVKD. These data originate in a study of T cells after yellow fever vaccination. TCRdb ran MiXCR on the 5' RACE reads and lists one entry per CDR3 protein. The table records 550,000 or so distinct CDR3 sequences, about 19% of them present only once. This clonotype originated in a man aged 25 to 45 who received the YFV17D yellow fever vaccine. The chain is built from TRBV10-3 and TRBJ2-1; no definite D call. The sequencing here drew on PBMCs, taken 15 days after the yellow fever booster vaccination. The CDR3 sequence is CAISETNNEQFF. In nucleotides, the CDR3 is TGTGCCATCAGTGAAACTAACAATGAGCAGTTCTTC.